This T cell receptor (beta chain) was captured by sequencing in a study of cytomegalovirus exposure and HLA in healthy donors. Study as a whole: Earlier results showed 117 million unique TCR beta sequences derived from some 180 million T cells. Among the 398 donors who were genotyped, over 70% fell in the genetic ancestry cluster that is associated with self-reported Caucasian donors.

Broader study findings: A later analysis appeared to link common viral pathogens to several of the most significant clusters. Presence/absence comparisons presumed near-even sequencing depth among donors.

The CDR3 loop spans 15 amino acids. The V and J ends lost 5 bases and 3 bases, in that order; junction bases with no gene match: 9. The V gene's germline CDR1 is SGHAT and CDR2 FQNNGV. The study ran its PCR with 60 Vbeta and 13 Jbeta primers. TCRdb keeps only in-frame clones here, not all; method: immunoSEQ multiplex PCR. Of around 140,000 clones in the sample, 75% to 85% were seen once. Regarding this clone: Its antigen is as yet unknown.

This receptor was taken from a man aged 40-49 years in good health and CMV-seronegative. Sequenced material: PBMCs. The chain combines TRBV11-2 with TRBJ1-2, with 7 bases matching TRBD1. This CDR3 reads CASSIRQGTDYGYTF. The DNA for the CDR3 is TGTGCCAGCAGCATCAGACAGGGAACGGACTATGGCTACACCTTC.